This T cell receptor (beta chain) was identified in a study of blood T cell repertoires in COVID-19. The wider study: Some COVID-19 samples were acute and others convalescent; all came from the United States, Italy and Spain.

Measured with immunoSEQ multiplex PCR; TCRdb has only the in-frame clones, and not every one. Among roughly 500,000 clones listed, roughly nine tenths were seen once. CDR1 and CDR2 from the germline V gene are LNHNV and YYDKDF (reference sequence). Trimming took 0 bases from V and 3 from J; bases not matched to a gene: 4. The CDR3 extends over 15 amino acids. Symptom resolution, clearance, or two negative PCRs marked donors in Cohort 3 as recovered. The genes are TRBV15 and TRBJ1-1, with 7 positions matching TRBD1. This TCR was recovered from a woman aged 55-70 years who had recovered from COVID-19. The sample was PBMCs or T cells enriched from blood (not recorded which). CDR3 DNA sequence: TGTGCCACCAGCAGAGACCCCCAGGGGGACACTGAAGCTTTCTTT. This codes for CATSRDPQGDTEAFF.